These 19 T cell receptor beta chains were sequenced from one sample in a study of cytomegalovirus exposure and HLA in healthy donors. 60 Vbeta and 13 Jbeta primers were used in PCR. Assay: immunoSEQ multiplex PCR; the TCRdb copy retains only in-frame clones and omits some. Of tens of thousands of clones detected, around 69% appear once; the ten largest clones hold 8.4%. The sample comprised PBMCs. The receptor source for this set is a woman under 40 in good health and CMV-seropositive.

The chain couples TRBV7-9 to TRBJ1-1; TRBD1 matches 9 bases. V was pared by 5 bases and J by 5 bases, with 9 bases of the junction left unmatched. The CDR3 is 15 residues long. Germline-derived CDR1 and CDR2 are SEHNR and FQNEAQ (reference sequence). The CDR3 nucleotides read TGTGCCAGCAGCGCCGACACAGGGGGCGAGACTGAAGCTTTCTTT. The encoded protein is CASSADTGGETEAFF.

This sequence joins TRBV12-5 and TRBJ1-4; the D gene is possibly TRBD1 (6 bases). The CDR3 contains 14 residues. Trimming shortened V by 3 bases and J by 2 bases, and 7 bases separated the two germline ends. Germline V gene sequence: CDR1 LGHNT, CDR2 FRNRAP. CDR3 sequence reads: CASGFQGTNEKLFF. The CDR3 DNA sequence: TGTGCTAGTGGTTTCCAGGGGACTAATGAAAAACTGTTTTTT.

The V call is TRBV6-6, the J call TRBJ1-2, with a possible D match to TRBD1 (6 bases). CDR3 length: 14 amino acids. V lost 6 bases, J lost 2 bases, and 13 bases lay in between. Germline-derived CDR1 and CDR2 are MNHNY and SVGAGI (reference sequence). The CDR3 sequence: CASSSTGVNYGYTF. The CDR3 nucleotides read TGTGCCAGCAGCTCGACAGGCGTCAACTATGGCTACACCTTC.

This sequence joins TRBV6-6 and TRBJ2-7, with D tentatively TRBD1 (6 bases). V was pared by 8 bases and J by 2 bases, with 19 bases between. The length of the CDR3 is 15 residues. The V gene's germline CDR1 is MNHNY and CDR2 SVGAGI (reference sequence). CDR3 DNA: TGTGCCAGCGGCATCGAGACAGGATCTCCCTACGAGCAGTACTTC. Residues: CASGIETGSPYEQYF.

The J gene is TRBJ1-6, the V gene TRBV14; D uncertain. Trimming shortened V by 8 bases and J by 1 base, and 6 bases separated the two germline ends. The CDR3 spans 13 residues. Looked up from germline, CDR1 is SGHDN and CDR2 is FVKESK. The CDR3 nucleotides read TGTGCCAGCTATATTTCCTATAATTCACCCCTCCACTTT. Encoded protein: CASYISYNSPLHF. Full variable domain (remainder filled in from reference TRBV14 and TRBJ1-6): EAGVTQFPSHSVIEKGQTVTLRCDPISGHDNLYWYRRVMGKEIKFLLHFVKESKQDESGMPNNRFLAERTGGTYSTLKVQPAELEDSGVYFCASYISYNSPLHFGNGTRLTVT.

This clone ranks as medium-sized. Other DNA sequences of this sample code for an identical CDR3. The chain has TRBV6-5 and TRBJ2-7; D is perhaps TRBD1 (7 bases). Germline CDR1 reads MNHEY; CDR2 reads SVGAGI. This CDR3 spans 14 amino acids. Trimming removed 3 bases from V and 3 bases from J, with 12 bases in between. The CDR3: CASSYGGGGYEQYF. The CDR3 DNA reads as TGTGCCAGCAGTTATGGAGGGGGCGGCTACGAGCAGTACTTC.

This chain links TRBV20-1 with TRBJ2-3; tentatively, D is TRBD2 (6 bases). Trimming shortened V by 7 bases and J by 6 bases, and 11 bases separated the two germline ends. The CDR3 has 11 residues. Germline V gene data show CDR1 as DFQATT and CDR2 as SNEGSKA (reference sequence). CDR3 residues: CSGSGGDTQYF. DNA of the CDR3: TGCAGTGGTAGTGGGGGGGATACGCAGTATTTT.

This clone was seen more than once but under ten times. This sequence joins TRBV2 and TRBJ2-5, with 13 nucleotides matching TRBD2. CDR3 length: 15 amino acids. J gave up 7 bases and V 7 bases, and 9 bases lay outside the gene matches. Germline V gene lookup returns CDR1 SNHLY and CDR2 FYNNEI. CDR3 residues: CASTTSGGVSGTQYF. CDR3 DNA sequence: TGTGCCAGCACTACTAGCGGGGGGGTTTCTGGGACCCAGTACTTC.

This chain connects TRBV27 to TRBJ2-5; 8 bases fit TRBD1. V was clipped by 6 bases and J by 5 bases; unmatched bases: 8. This CDR3 is built from 14 residues. The germline CDR1 and CDR2 sequences are MNHEY and SMNVEV (reference sequence). The CDR3 bases are TGTGCCAGCAGCTACGGACAGGGCGGGGAGACCCAGTACTTC. This gives the protein CASSYGQGGETQYF.

This clone was counted between two and nine times. The chain carries TRBV19 and TRBJ1-5, with D possibly matching TRBD1 (6 bases). The length of the CDR3 is 14 residues. Trimming removed 8 bases at V and 2 bases at J, with 13 bases between. Germline V gives CDR1 LNHDA, CDR2 SQIVND (reference sequence). CDR3 protein: CASSTGIRNQPQHF. As DNA, the CDR3 is TGTGCCAGTTCCACAGGGATTCGCAATCAGCCCCAGCATTTT.

The CDR3 region is CASSYTGGGSYGYTF. For the CDR3, the DNA is TGCGCCAGCAGCTATACAGGGGGAGGGAGCTATGGCTACACCTTC. The chain recombines TRBV5-1 with TRBJ1-2; TRBD1 matches 8 bases. This CDR3 is built from 15 residues. From germline, CDR1 is SGHRS and CDR2 YFSETQ. V lost 3 bases to trimming and J lost 4 bases; unmatched junction nucleotides: 8.

The chain employs TRBV5-1 and TRBJ2-7; 11 bases are a match to TRBD2. This CDR3 spans 15 amino acids. Per germline, CDR1 SGHRS and CDR2 YFSETQ. With 0 bases clipped from V and 1 base from J, the junction kept 0 bases outside the gene matches. The CDR3: CASSLGLAGSYEQYF. The CDR3 nucleotides are TGCGCCAGCAGCTTGGGACTAGCGGGATCCTACGAGCAGTACTTC.

The genes are TRBV6-1 and TRBJ1-5; D perhaps matches TRBD1 (6 bases). Trimming shortened V by 3 bases and J by 1 base, and 10 bases separated the two germline ends. The CDR3 has 15 amino acids. Per germline, CDR1 MNHNS and CDR2 SASEGT. CDR3 residues: CASSEWTVSNQPQHF. Written as DNA, the CDR3 is TGTGCCAGCAGTGAGTGGACAGTGAGCAATCAGCCCCAGCATTTT.

This chain links TRBV18 with TRBJ1-1, with a possible D match to TRBD1 (5 bases). The CDR3 is 15 amino acids. The V gene's germline CDR1 is KGHSH and CDR2 LQKENI. Trimming removed 3 bases from V and 1 base from J, with 12 bases in between. The CDR3 here is CASSPPSTANTEAFF. The CDR3 region has the DNA TGTGCCAGCTCACCCCCCTCGACAGCGAACACTGAAGCTTTCTTT.

The chain carries TRBV5-1 and TRBJ2-3, with TRBD2 as a possible D gene (5 bases). The germline V and J ends were trimmed by 6 bases and 1 base, with 12 bases remaining between them. Looked up from germline, CDR1 is SGHRS and CDR2 is YFSETQ. The CDR3 consists of 14 residues. The chain's CDR3 is CASKTIGGTDTQYF. CDR3 nucleotides: TGCGCCAGCAAGACTATTGGGGGCACAGATACGCAGTATTTT. Complete variable domain (other parts from reference TRBV5-1 and TRBJ2-3): KAGVTQTPRYLIKTRGQQVTLSCSPISGHRSVSWYQQTPGQGLQFLFEYFSETQRNKGNFPGRFSGRQFSNSRSEMNVSTLELGDSALYLCASKTIGGTDTQYFGPGTRLTVL.

The J gene is TRBJ2-5, the V gene TRBV7-9, with D perhaps matching TRBD1 (5 bases). CDR3 size: 12 residues. V was trimmed by 4 bases and J by 4 bases, leaving 7 bases between them. Germline CDR1 and CDR2: SEHNR and FQNEAQ (reference sequence). CDR3 amino acids: CASSSTGETQYF. CDR3 DNA: TGTGCCAGCAGCTCAACAGGAGAGACCCAGTACTTC.

The V gene is TRBV29-1, the J gene TRBJ1-4; D gene unclear. CDR3 length: 13 amino acids. Germline CDR1 SQVTM, CDR2 ANQGSEA. Between the trimmed V and J ends, which lost 3 bases and 5 bases, there was a span of 10 bases. The chain's CDR3 is CSVDGGRNEKLFF. CDR3 DNA sequence: TGCAGCGTTGACGGCGGGAGGAATGAAAAACTGTTTTTT.

This sequence joins TRBV19 and TRBJ1-4; 10 bases match TRBD1. This CDR3 is built from 17 residues. Germline V gene sequence: CDR1 LNHDA, CDR2 SQIVND (reference sequence). The junction had 8 bases not matched to a gene; V was cut back by 2 bases and J by 5 bases. Here the CDR3 DNA reads TGTGCCAGTAGTATAATTGACAGGGGGCGAGGGAATGAAAAACTGTTTTTT. Residues: CASSIIDRGRGNEKLFF.

The chain employs TRBV7-2 and TRBJ1-2, with 8 positions matching TRBD1. V was pared by 2 bases and J by 7 bases, with 6 bases of the junction left unmatched. The CDR3 runs to 14 residues. Germline-derived CDR1 and CDR2 are SGHTA and FQGNSA. For the CDR3, the DNA is TGTGCCAGCAGCTTATACAGGGGGACGGTTGGCTACACCTTC. As protein: CASSLYRGTVGYTF.